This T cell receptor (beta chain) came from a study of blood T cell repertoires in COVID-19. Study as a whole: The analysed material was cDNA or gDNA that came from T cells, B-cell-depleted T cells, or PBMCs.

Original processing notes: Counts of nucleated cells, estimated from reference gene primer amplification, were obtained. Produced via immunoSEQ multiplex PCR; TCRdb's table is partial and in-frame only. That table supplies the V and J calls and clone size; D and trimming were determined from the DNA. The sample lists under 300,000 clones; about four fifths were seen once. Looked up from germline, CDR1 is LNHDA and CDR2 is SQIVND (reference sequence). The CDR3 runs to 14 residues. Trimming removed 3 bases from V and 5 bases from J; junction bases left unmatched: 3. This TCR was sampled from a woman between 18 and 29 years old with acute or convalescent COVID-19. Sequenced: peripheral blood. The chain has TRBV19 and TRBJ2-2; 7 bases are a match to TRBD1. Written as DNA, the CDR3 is TGTGCCAGTAGTATCGACAGGGCTACCGGGGAGCTGTTTTTT. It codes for CASSIDRATGELFF.